One and the same sample provided the 22 T cell receptor beta chains below, sequenced in a study of Ad26.COV2.S vaccination and SARS-CoV-2 variants. Assay used: immunoSEQ multiplex PCR; TCRdb lists only in-frame clones, some missing. The sample carries more than 300,000 clones, roughly 84% recorded once. Indicated treatment: around 19 received Ad26.COV2.S at low or high dose, single or two shots; a few received placebo; per-sample allocation not given. The study sampled participants on day 63 after the first vaccine or placebo injection. The sequencing used peripheral blood, collected in a trial of Ad26.COV2.S vaccine versus placebo. These receptors were collected from a person between 18 and 65 years old who received the Ad26.COV2.S COVID-19 vaccine or a placebo.

This clone was seen just once. The chain employs TRBV5-5 and TRBJ2-1, with D possibly TRBD2 on 6 matching bases. This CDR3 is 16 amino acids long. The V gene lost 4 bases and the J gene lost 0 bases, with 14 bases spanning the gap. The germline gives CDR1 SGHKS, CDR2 YYEKEE (reference sequence). CDR3 nucleotides: TGTGCCAGCAGCCCCGTTGGGGGGAACTCCTACAATGAGCAGTTCTTC. It yields the protein CASSPVGGNSYNEQFF.

The CDR3 region is CASSQEAGGDSPLHF. The CDR3 bases are TGCGCCAGCAGCCAAGAAGCGGGGGGCGATTCACCCCTCCACTTT. The genes are TRBV4-1 and TRBJ1-6; the D gene is possibly TRBD1 (6 bases). Trimming took off 0 bases at V and 8 bases at J, with 11 bases between the two ends. This CDR3 comprises 15 residues. CDR1 MGHRA and CDR2 YSYEKL come from the germline V gene.

The chain couples TRBV19 to TRBJ1-2, with D uncertain. Trimming left V 8 bases short and J 3 bases short, with 13 bases between. The CDR3 extends over 13 amino acids. The germline gives CDR1 LNHDA, CDR2 SQIVND (reference sequence). The DNA for the CDR3 is TGTGCCAGTGGAGGAGGATCGGACTATGGCTACACCTTC. This encodes CASGGGSDYGYTF.

J is TRBJ2-3 and V is TRBV6-5; TRBD1 matches at 9 bases. The CDR3 spans 14 residues. Germline CDR1 MNHEY, CDR2 SVGAGI. Losses at the gene ends were 2 bases for V and 11 bases for J; bases not matched to a gene: 8. CDR3 residues: CASSYDRGGRGQYF. CDR3 sequence (DNA): TGTGCCAGCAGTTACGACAGGGGGGGGAGAGGGCAGTATTTT.

The gene calls are TRBV11-2 and TRBJ1-3; a possible D gene is TRBD1 (6 bases). The CDR3 consists of 14 residues. Between the trimmed V and J ends, which lost 5 bases and 0 bases, there was a span of 8 bases. CDR1 and CDR2 (germline): SGHAT, FQNNGV. The CDR3 DNA reads as TGTGCCAGCAGCCGGGACAACTCTGGAAACACCATATATTTT. It encodes CASSRDNSGNTIYF.

This chain connects TRBV19 to TRBJ2-7; a possible D gene is TRBD1 (5 bases). Deletions cut 7 bases from V and 0 bases from J, with 10 bases between. This CDR3 is 13 amino acids long. Looked up from germline, CDR1 is LNHDA and CDR2 is SQIVND (reference sequence). The CDR3 sequence is CASNRDSSYEQYF. In DNA, the CDR3 is TGTGCCAGTAACCGCGACAGCTCCTACGAGCAGTACTTC.

J is TRBJ2-7 and V is TRBV6-5; D tentatively reads TRBD1 or TRBD2 (6 bases each). CDR1 and CDR2 from the germline V gene are MNHEY and SVGAGI. Trimming took off 7 bases at V and 2 bases at J, with 18 bases between the two ends. The CDR3 is 15 residues long. In nucleotides, the CDR3 is TGTGCCAGCACCGAAAGTTGGGGGGCTCCCTACGAGCAGTACTTC. The encoded protein is CASTESWGAPYEQYF.

This rearrangement joins TRBV23-1 to TRBJ2-1; 10 bases align to TRBD2. TRBV23-1 is sorted into the ORF group, with uncertain function. V was clipped by 2 bases and J by 6 bases; unmatched bases: 13. CDR3 length equals 18 residues. Here the CDR3 reads CASSQGAGGPAVRNEQFF. CDR3 in DNA: TGCGCCAGCAGTCAAGGAGCGGGGGGGCCGGCGGTTCGCAATGAGCAGTTCTTC.

The chain is built from TRBV5-4 and TRBJ1-2; D gene uncertain. The CDR3 is 14 amino acids. In germline, CDR1 is SGHNT, CDR2 YYREEE (reference sequence). Trimming removed 0 bases at V and 2 bases at J, with 8 bases between. The CDR3, as DNA: TGTGCCAGCAGCTTGGCCGGCTTCAACTATGGCTACACCTTC. It translates to CASSLAGFNYGYTF.

V usage is TRBV30 and J usage is TRBJ1-5; 8 nucleotides agree with TRBD1. In germline, CDR1 is GTSNPN, CDR2 SVGIG (reference sequence). The J segment lost 1 base and the V segment lost 2 bases, leaving 7 bases of the junction unmatched. There are 16 residues in the CDR3. The CDR3 bases are TGTGCCTGGAGTTCTAAGACAGGGGAGAGCAATCAGCCCCAGCATTTT. It specifies CAWSSKTGESNQPQHF.

V is TRBV30 and J is TRBJ1-6; possible D gene TRBD1, 6 bases. Trimming pared 4 bases from V and 0 bases from J, leaving 13 bases between. The V gene's germline CDR1 is GTSNPN and CDR2 SVGIG (reference sequence). This CDR3 is built from 16 residues. The CDR3 DNA sequence: TGTGCCTGGAATGGGGGGCAGTCCTCCTATAATTCACCCCTCCACTTT. Encoded protein: CAWNGGQSSYNSPLHF.

V and J are TRBV5-6 and TRBJ1-2; D may be TRBD1 (6 bases). CDR1 SGHDT and CDR2 YYEEEE come from the germline V gene. Trimming stripped 7 bases from V and 6 bases from J, with 16 bases between. This CDR3 is built from 13 residues. The CDR3 reads CASSQGYRDGYTF. CDR3 bases: TGTGCCAGCTCGCAGGGGTATCGGGATGGCTACACCTTC.

This clone was detected only a few times. The gene calls are TRBV2 and TRBJ2-2; D call uncertain. CDR3 length equals 16 residues. Germline assignment: CDR1 SNHLY and CDR2 FYNNEI. V was clipped by 5 bases and J by 4 bases, with 17 bases between them. CDR3 in DNA: TGTGCCAGCAGTACAGTTGGCGATTGGAGCACCGGGGAGCTGTTTTTT. This encodes CASSTVGDWSTGELFF.

Only one count was recorded for this clone. The genes are TRBV15 and TRBJ2-7; TRBD2 aligns across 9 bases. V was clipped by 0 bases and J by 5 bases; unmatched bases: 5. Looked up from germline, CDR1 is LNHNV and CDR2 is YYDKDF (reference sequence). CDR3 size: 15 residues. CDR3 amino acids: CATSRDPLAGHEQYF. The CDR3 DNA is TGTGCCACCAGCAGAGATCCCCTAGCGGGGCACGAGCAGTACTTC.

The J gene is TRBJ1-1, the V gene TRBV6-2 or TRBV6-3; D is ambiguous. Between the trimmed V and J ends, which lost 6 bases and 0 bases, there was a span of 26 bases. This CDR3 contains 19 residues. Germline V gene sequence: CDR1 MNHEY, CDR2 SVGEGT. This CDR3 is CASSPDRGRRARLNTEAFF. The CDR3, as DNA: TGTGCCAGCAGCCCCGACCGAGGTAGGCGGGCGAGGCTGAACACTGAAGCTTTCTTT.

The V and J genes are TRBV3-1 (or the pseudogene TRBV3-2) and TRBJ1-1; no reliable D call. The ends were cut back, 3 bases at V and 8 bases at J, with 16 bases in the middle. Looked up from germline, CDR1 is LGHDT and CDR2 is YNNKEL (reference sequence). This CDR3 spans 14 amino acids. The CDR3 protein is CASSQSRAAGEAFF. Here the CDR3 DNA reads TGTGCCAGCAGCCAGTCCCGGGCCGCGGGGGAAGCTTTCTTT.

This clone was seen once. V is TRBV4-3 and J is TRBJ1-6; possible D gene TRBD1, 5 bases. Trimming removed 3 bases at V and 2 bases at J, with 11 bases between. Germline CDR1 is LGHNA and CDR2 is YSLEER. The CDR3 covers 16 residues. The CDR3 coding sequence is TGCGCCAGCAGCCAGGCGACGACAGCCTATAATTCACCCCTCCACTTT. This sequence encodes CASSQATTAYNSPLHF.

A single count supports this clone. The chain is built from TRBV7-3 and TRBJ1-1, with a tentative D call TRBD1 (6 bases). The CDR3 runs 16 residues. Germline V lookup: CDR1 SGHTA, CDR2 FQGTGA. Trimming left V 2 bases short and J 0 bases short, with 13 bases between. This CDR3 is CASSLGSQGLNTEAFF. CDR3 sequence (DNA): TGTGCCAGCAGCTTAGGATCGCAGGGGCTGAACACTGAAGCTTTCTTT.

The sample holds one count of this clone. CDR3 loop: CASSVGSHKGTEAFF. CDR3 in DNA: TGTGCCAGCAGCGTAGGGAGCCATAAGGGCACTGAAGCTTTCTTT. The chain recombines TRBV9 with TRBJ1-1; no firm D call. The CDR3 sequence is 15 residues long. Per the germline V gene, CDR1 is SGDLS and CDR2 is YYNGEE. V was shortened by 0 bases and J by 4 bases, with 13 bases between the two germline ends.

This clone was observed a single time. The chain uses TRBV29-1 and TRBJ1-2; the D gene is possibly TRBD1 (5 bases). CDR3 length equals 12 residues. Germline values: CDR1 SQVTM, CDR2 ANQGSEA. V was pared by 2 bases and J by 6 bases, with 10 bases between. DNA for the CDR3: TGCAGCGTTGAAAAGGGGAGGGATGGCTACACCTTC. Protein: CSVEKGRDGYTF.

The V and J genes are TRBV6-5 and TRBJ1-2, with a possible D match to TRBD1 (5 bases). CDR3 length: 14 amino acids. Germline V gene data show CDR1 as MNHEY and CDR2 as SVGAGI. Trimming shortened V by 4 bases and J by 0 bases, and 9 bases separated the two germline ends. CDR3 in amino acids: CASSFLDTNYGYTF. The CDR3 nucleotides read TGTGCCAGCAGTTTCCTGGACACTAACTATGGCTACACCTTC.

The CDR3 loop is CASSQQRLQQGLGTEAFF. The DNA for the CDR3 is TGTGCCAGCTCCCAACAACGACTTCAACAGGGATTGGGGACTGAAGCTTTCTTT. The rearrangement joins TRBV18 to TRBJ1-1; a weak D match, TRBD1 (6 bases). The germline CDR1 and CDR2 sequences are KGHSH and LQKENI. The CDR3 sequence is 18 residues long. The V and J ends lost 6 bases and 5 bases respectively, with 28 bases between them.